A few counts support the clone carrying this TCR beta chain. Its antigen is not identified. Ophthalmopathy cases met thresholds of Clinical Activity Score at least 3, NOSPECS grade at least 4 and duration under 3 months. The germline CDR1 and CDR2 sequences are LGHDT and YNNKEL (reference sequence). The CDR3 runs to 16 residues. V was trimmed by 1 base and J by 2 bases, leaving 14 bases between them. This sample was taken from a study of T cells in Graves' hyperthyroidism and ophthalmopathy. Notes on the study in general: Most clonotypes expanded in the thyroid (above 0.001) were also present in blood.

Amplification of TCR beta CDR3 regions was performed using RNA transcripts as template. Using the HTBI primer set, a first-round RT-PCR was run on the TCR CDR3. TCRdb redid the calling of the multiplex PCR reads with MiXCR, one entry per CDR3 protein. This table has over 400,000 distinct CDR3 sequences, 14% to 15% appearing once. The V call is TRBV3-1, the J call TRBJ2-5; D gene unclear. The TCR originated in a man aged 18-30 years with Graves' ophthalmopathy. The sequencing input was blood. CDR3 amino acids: CASSQVLGNPQETQYF. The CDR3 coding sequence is TGTGCCAGCAGCCAAGTATTAGGGAATCCACAAGAGACCCAGTACTTC.